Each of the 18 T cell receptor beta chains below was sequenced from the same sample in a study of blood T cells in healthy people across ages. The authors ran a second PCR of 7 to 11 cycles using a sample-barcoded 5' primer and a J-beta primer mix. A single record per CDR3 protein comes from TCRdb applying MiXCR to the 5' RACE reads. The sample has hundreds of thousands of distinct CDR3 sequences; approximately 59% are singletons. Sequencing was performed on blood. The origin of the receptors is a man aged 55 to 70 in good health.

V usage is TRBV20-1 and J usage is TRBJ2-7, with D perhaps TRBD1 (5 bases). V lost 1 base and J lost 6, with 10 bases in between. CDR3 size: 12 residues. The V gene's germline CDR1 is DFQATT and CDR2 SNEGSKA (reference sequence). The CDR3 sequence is CSARGLQGEQYF. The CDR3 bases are TGCAGTGCTAGAGGCCTCCAGGGCGAGCAGTACTTC.

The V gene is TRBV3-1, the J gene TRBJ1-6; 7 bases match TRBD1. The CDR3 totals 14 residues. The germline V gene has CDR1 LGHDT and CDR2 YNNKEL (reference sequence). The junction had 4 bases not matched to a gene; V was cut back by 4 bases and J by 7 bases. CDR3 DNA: TGTGCCAGCAGCCGACAGGGAATGAATTCACCCCTCCACTTT. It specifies CASSRQGMNSPLHF.

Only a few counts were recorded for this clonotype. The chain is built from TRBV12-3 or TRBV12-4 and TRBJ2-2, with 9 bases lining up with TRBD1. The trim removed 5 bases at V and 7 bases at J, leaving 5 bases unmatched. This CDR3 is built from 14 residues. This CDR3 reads CASSPDRGFGELFF. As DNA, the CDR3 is TGTGCCAGCAGTCCCGACAGGGGGTTCGGGGAGCTGTTTTTT.

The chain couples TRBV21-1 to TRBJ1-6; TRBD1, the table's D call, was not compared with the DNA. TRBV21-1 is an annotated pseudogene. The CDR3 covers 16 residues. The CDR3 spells CASSKVGGARESPLHF. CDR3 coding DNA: TGTGCCAGCAGCAAAGTTGGGGGGGCAAGGGAATCACCCCTCCACTTT.

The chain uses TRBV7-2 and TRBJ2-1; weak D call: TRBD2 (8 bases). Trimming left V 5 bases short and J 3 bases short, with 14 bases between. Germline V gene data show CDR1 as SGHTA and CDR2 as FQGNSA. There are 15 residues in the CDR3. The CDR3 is CASSKGAGGYNEQFF. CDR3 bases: TGTGCCAGCAGCAAGGGGGCGGGGGGCTACAATGAGCAGTTCTTC.

The CDR3 coding sequence is TGTGCCAGCAGTTACTCGATGGGGGGGGAGCTGTTTTTT. Protein product: CASSYSMGGELFF. The rearrangement joins TRBV6-5 to TRBJ2-2; D gene ambiguous. From germline, CDR1 is MNHEY and CDR2 SVGAGI. The CDR3 sequence is 13 residues long. V lost 0 bases to trimming and J lost 8 bases, with 7 bases between them.

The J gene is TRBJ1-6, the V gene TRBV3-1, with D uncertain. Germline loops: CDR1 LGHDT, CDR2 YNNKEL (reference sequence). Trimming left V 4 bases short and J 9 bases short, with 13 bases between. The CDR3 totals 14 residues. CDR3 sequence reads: CASSPWRRASPLHF. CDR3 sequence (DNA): TGTGCCAGCAGCCCCTGGCGGCGGGCTTCACCCCTCCACTTT.

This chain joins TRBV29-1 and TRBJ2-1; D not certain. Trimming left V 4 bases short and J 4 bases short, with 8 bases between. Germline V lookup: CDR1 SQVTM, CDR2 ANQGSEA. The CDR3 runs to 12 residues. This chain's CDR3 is CSVAPPYNEQFF. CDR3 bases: TGCAGCGTTGCGCCTCCATACAATGAGCAGTTCTTC.

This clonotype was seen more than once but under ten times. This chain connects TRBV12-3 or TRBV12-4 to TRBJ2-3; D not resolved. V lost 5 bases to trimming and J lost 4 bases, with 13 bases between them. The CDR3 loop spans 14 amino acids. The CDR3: CASSVGVSADTQYF. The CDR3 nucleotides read TGTGCCAGCAGTGTTGGAGTGAGCGCAGATACGCAGTATTTT.

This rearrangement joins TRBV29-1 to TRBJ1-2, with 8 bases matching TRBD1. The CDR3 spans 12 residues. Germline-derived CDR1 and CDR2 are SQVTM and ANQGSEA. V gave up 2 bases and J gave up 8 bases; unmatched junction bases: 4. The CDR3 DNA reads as TGCAGCGTTGAAACAGGGGGATGGGGCTACACCTTC. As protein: CSVETGGWGYTF.

CDR3: CASTDGRNTGELFF. The CDR3 DNA is TGTGCCAGCACCGACGGGCGGAACACCGGGGAGCTGTTTTTT. The rearrangement links TRBV2 to TRBJ2-2; D is unresolved. The germline CDR1 and CDR2 sequences are SNHLY and FYNNEI. This CDR3 is 14 amino acids long. V lost 7 bases, J lost 1 base, and 10 bases lay in between.

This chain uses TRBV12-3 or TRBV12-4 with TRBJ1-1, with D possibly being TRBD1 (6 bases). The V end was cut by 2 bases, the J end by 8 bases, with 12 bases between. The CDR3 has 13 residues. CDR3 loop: CASSLTTGLEAFF. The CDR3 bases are TGTGCCAGCAGTTTAACGACAGGACTCGAAGCTTTCTTT.

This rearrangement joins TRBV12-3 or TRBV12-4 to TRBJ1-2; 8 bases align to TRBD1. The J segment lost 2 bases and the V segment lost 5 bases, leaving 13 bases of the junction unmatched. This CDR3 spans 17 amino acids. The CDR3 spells CASSPRTGRRSNYGYTF. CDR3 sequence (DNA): TGTGCCAGCAGTCCGAGGACAGGGAGAAGGTCGAACTATGGCTACACCTTC.

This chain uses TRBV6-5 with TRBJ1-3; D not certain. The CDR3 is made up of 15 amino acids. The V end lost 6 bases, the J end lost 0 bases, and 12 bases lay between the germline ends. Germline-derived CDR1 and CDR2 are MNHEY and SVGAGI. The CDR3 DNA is TGTGCCAGCAGCCGCGACGGAAGCTCTGGAAACACCATATATTTT. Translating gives CASSRDGSSGNTIYF.

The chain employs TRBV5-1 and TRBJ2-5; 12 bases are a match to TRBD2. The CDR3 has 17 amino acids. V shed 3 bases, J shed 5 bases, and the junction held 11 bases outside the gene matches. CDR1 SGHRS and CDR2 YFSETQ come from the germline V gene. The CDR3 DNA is TGCGCCAGCAGCTCCAGAGGACTAGCGGGGAGAGGGGAGACCCAGTACTTC. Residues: CASSSRGLAGRGETQYF.

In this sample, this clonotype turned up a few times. As DNA, the CDR3 is TGCAGTGCTAGGACTAGCGGGGGGGCGGAGACCCAGTACTTC. Translating gives CSARTSGGAETQYF. The chain is built from TRBV20-1 and TRBJ2-7, with 14 nucleotides matching TRBD2. The assigned J gene may be wrong: the sequence end matches TRBJ2-5 better. CDR3 length equals 14 residues. CDR1 is DFQATT, CDR2 SNEGSKA, per germline (reference sequence).

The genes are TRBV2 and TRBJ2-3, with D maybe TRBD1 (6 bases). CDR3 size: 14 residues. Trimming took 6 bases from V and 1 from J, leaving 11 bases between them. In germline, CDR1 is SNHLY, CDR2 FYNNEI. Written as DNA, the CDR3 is TGTGCCAGCAGCCGGGACACCCGCACAGATACGCAGTATTTT. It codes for CASSRDTRTDTQYF.

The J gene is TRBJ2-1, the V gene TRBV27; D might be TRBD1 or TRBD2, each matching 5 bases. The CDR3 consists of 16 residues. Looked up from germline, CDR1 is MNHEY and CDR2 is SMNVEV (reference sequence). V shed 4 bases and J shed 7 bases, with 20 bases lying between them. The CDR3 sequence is CASSSEGPTGRNEQFF. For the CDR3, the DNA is TGTGCCAGCAGTTCCGAGGGACCGACGGGGAGAAATGAGCAGTTCTTC.